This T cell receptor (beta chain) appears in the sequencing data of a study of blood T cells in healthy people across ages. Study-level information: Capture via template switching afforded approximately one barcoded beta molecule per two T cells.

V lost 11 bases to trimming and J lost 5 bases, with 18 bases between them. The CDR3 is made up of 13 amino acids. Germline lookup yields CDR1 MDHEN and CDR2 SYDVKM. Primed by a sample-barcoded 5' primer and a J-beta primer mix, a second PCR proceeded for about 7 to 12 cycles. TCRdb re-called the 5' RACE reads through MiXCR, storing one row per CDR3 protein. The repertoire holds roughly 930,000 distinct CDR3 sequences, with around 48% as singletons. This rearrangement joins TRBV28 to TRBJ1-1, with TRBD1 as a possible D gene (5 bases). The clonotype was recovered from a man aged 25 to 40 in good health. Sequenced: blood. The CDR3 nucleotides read TGTGCCGCCAGTGGGGGGTGGAGGACTGAAGCTTTCTTT. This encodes CAASGGWRTEAFF.